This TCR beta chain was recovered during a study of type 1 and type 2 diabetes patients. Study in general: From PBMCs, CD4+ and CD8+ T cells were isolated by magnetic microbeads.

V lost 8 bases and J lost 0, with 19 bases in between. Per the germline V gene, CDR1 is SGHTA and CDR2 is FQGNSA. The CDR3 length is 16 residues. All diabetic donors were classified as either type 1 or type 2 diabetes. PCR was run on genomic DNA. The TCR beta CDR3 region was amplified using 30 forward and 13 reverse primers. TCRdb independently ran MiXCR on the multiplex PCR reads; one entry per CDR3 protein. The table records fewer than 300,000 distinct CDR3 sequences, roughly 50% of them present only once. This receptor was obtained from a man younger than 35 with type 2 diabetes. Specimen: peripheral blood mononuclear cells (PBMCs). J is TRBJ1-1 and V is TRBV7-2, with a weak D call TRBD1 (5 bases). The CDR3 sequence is CASVNVGDNVNTEAFF. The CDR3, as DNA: TGTGCCAGCGTCAACGTGGGGGATAACGTGAACACTGAAGCTTTCTTT.